The 28 T cell receptor beta chains below come from one sample, sequenced in a study of T cells in Graves' hyperthyroidism and ophthalmopathy. Researchers amplified the TCR beta CDR3 regions from RNA transcripts. The HTBI primer set drove a first-round RT-PCR of the TCR CDR3. From the multiplex PCR reads, TCRdb called clonotypes with MiXCR, one entry per CDR3 protein. The table lists around 350,000 distinct CDR3 sequences, 19% of them singletons. The sample comprised blood. All receptors derive from a woman under 30 with Graves' hyperthyroidism.

The chain combines TRBV6-5 with TRBJ2-7, with D unclear. The germline V gene encodes CDR1 MNHEY and CDR2 SVGAGI. This CDR3 has 12 residues. Trimming pared 3 bases from V and 6 bases from J, leaving 9 bases between. CDR3 in amino acids: CASSYSSSEQYF. The CDR3 DNA sequence: TGTGCCAGCAGTTATTCAAGTTCCGAGCAGTACTTC.

This clonotype was seen many times. The chain couples TRBV20-1 to TRBJ2-5; D is undetermined. The V and J ends lost 1 base and 2 bases respectively, with 8 bases between them. This CDR3 has 13 residues. Germline assignment: CDR1 DFQATT and CDR2 SNEGSKA (reference sequence). CDR3 nucleotides: TGCAGTGCTAGAGGTGTGCTACAAGAGACCCAGTACTTC. Its protein product is CSARGVLQETQYF.

In its sample, this clonotype was seen many times. The V and J genes are TRBV10-3 and TRBJ2-7, with D uncertain. This CDR3 has 14 residues. Germline values: CDR1 ENHRY, CDR2 SYGVKD. Trimming pared 2 bases from V and 0 bases from J, leaving 8 bases between. CDR3 bases: TGTGCCATCAGTGAGCCTGCAGGCTCCTACGAGCAGTACTTC. Translating it yields CAISEPAGSYEQYF.

The rearrangement links TRBV28 to TRBJ2-7, with TRBD1 as a possible D gene (6 bases). CDR1 and CDR2 from the germline V gene are MDHEN and SYDVKM. V gave up 3 bases and J gave up 5 bases, with 17 bases separating them. CDR3 length equals 15 residues. CDR3 nucleotide sequence: TGTGCCAGCAGTTTGGGTCAGGGGCCATCCGACGAGCAGTACTTC. Residues: CASSLGQGPSDEQYF. Complete variable domain (other parts from reference TRBV28 and TRBJ2-7): DVKVTQSSRYLVKRTGEKVFLECVQDMDHENMFWYRQDPGLGLRLIYFSYDVKMKEKGDIPEGYSVSREKKERFSLILESASTNQTSMYLCASSLGQGPSDEQYFGPGTRLTVT.

At least ten counts were recorded for this clonotype. The chain employs TRBV29-1 and TRBJ1-1, with no clear D. There are 11 residues in the CDR3. Trimming cost V 2 bases and J 9 bases, with 10 bases left between them. CDR1 and CDR2 (germline): SQVTM, ANQGSEA. The chain's CDR3 is CSVELGHQAFF. The DNA for the CDR3 is TGCAGCGTTGAACTTGGCCACCAAGCTTTCTTT.

The rearrangement uses TRBV20-1 and TRBJ1-2, with D hard to call. V lost 3 bases, J lost 3 bases, and 20 bases lay in between. Germline V lookup: CDR1 DFQATT, CDR2 SNEGSKA (reference sequence). The CDR3 is 16 amino acids. The CDR3 sequence: CSASKDRKPFYYGYTF. The CDR3 DNA is TGCAGTGCTAGCAAGGATAGGAAGCCTTTTTACTATGGCTACACCTTC.

This clonotype was counted at least ten times. This chain joins TRBV4-2 and TRBJ1-1; 10 bases agree with TRBD1. The CDR3 is made up of 20 amino acids. Germline CDR1 and CDR2: LGHNA and YNFKEQ. V was pared by 2 bases and J by 8 bases, with 23 bases of the junction left unmatched. The CDR3 spells CASSQRGSGTGAAISPEAFF. For the CDR3, the DNA is TGTGCCAGCAGCCAAAGGGGCTCTGGGACAGGGGCCGCGATATCTCCCGAAGCTTTCTTT.

This clonotype has a count of ten or more. The gene calls are TRBV28 and TRBJ1-1; a possible D gene is TRBD1 (5 bases). The CDR3 length is 11 residues. V lost 8 bases and J lost 3, with 7 bases in between. Germline CDR1 and CDR2: MDHEN and SYDVKM. CDR3: CASQGYTEAFF. The CDR3, as DNA: TGTGCCAGCCAGGGTTACACTGAAGCTTTCTTT. Drawing the rest from reference TRBV28 and TRBJ1-1, the complete variable domain is DVKVTQSSRYLVKRTGEKVFLECVQDMDHENMFWYRQDPGLGLRLIYFSYDVKMKEKGDIPEGYSVSREKKERFSLILESASTNQTSMYLCASQGYTEAFFGQGTRLTVV.

This clonotype was counted at least ten times. The V call is TRBV7-2, the J call TRBJ2-5; D is ambiguous. Trimming removed 8 bases at V and 7 bases at J, with 5 bases between. Germline CDR1 SGHTA, CDR2 FQGNSA. The CDR3 loop spans 9 amino acids. CDR3 bases: TGTGCCAGCGGGCGGACCCAGTACTTC. As protein: CASGRTQYF.

This clonotype was detected ten times or more. A much more abundant neighbour one base away suggests this may be a read error. This rearrangement joins TRBV12-3 or TRBV12-4 to TRBJ1-2; D gene unclear. Trimming pared 6 bases from V and 5 bases from J, leaving 16 bases between. The CDR3 runs to 14 residues. The CDR3 loop is CASSRNRRLYGYTF. The CDR3 nucleotides are TGTGCCAGCAGCCGCAATAGGAGACTTTATGGCTACACCTTC.

This clonotype was seen ten or more times. The chain carries TRBV11-2 and TRBJ1-2; 10 positions match TRBD1. This CDR3 is 18 amino acids long. V was clipped by 4 bases and J by 7 bases; unmatched bases: 18. Germline loops: CDR1 SGHAT, CDR2 FQNNGV. CDR3 DNA sequence: TGTGCCAGCAGCTGGGGGACAGGGGAATTATCGTCGATGGGTGGCTACACCTTC. Translation gives CASSWGTGELSSMGGYTF. The whole variable domain, filled in from reference TRBV11-2 and TRBJ1-2, reads EAGVAQSPRYKIIEKRQSVAFWCNPISGHATLYWYQQILGQGPKLLIQFQNNGVVDDSQLPKDRFSAERLKGVDSTLKIQPAKLEDSAVYLCASSWGTGELSSMGGYTFGSGTRLTVV.

In this sample, this clonotype turned up many times. The chain employs TRBV4-1 and TRBJ2-7; TRBD1 aligns across 8 bases. Germline CDR1 MGHRA, CDR2 YSYEKL. Germline trimming cut 4 bases from V and 4 bases from J; bases unmatched to any gene: 12. The CDR3 is 16 amino acids. The CDR3 region has the DNA TGCGCCAGCAGCCCAGGACAGGGAAGGGGTAGGTACGAGCAGTACTTC. Translation: CASSPGQGRGRYEQYF.

This clonotype was recorded at least ten times. V usage is TRBV27 and J usage is TRBJ2-7; D is possibly TRBD1 (6 bases). V lost 3 bases and J 0 bases, leaving 12 bases between the germline ends. The CDR3 covers 15 residues. CDR1 is MNHEY, CDR2 SMNVEV, per germline (reference sequence). For the CDR3, the DNA is TGTGCCAGCAGTTTCGAGGGACACCCCTCCTACGAGCAGTACTTC. The encoded protein is CASSFEGHPSYEQYF.

Ten or more counts support this clonotype. J is TRBJ2-7 and V is TRBV11-2, with a tentative D call TRBD2 (6 bases). The CDR3 is 15 residues long. Germline assignment: CDR1 SGHAT and CDR2 FQNNGV. With 4 bases removed from V and 2 bases from J, the gap between germline ends came to 15 bases. CDR3 sequence: CASSSIYRTTYEQYF. The CDR3 bases are TGTGCCAGCAGCTCGATATACAGGACTACCTACGAGCAGTACTTC. The variable domain in full, completed from reference TRBV11-2 and TRBJ2-7, reads EAGVAQSPRYKIIEKRQSVAFWCNPISGHATLYWYQQILGQGPKLLIQFQNNGVVDDSQLPKDRFSAERLKGVDSTLKIQPAKLEDSAVYLCASSSIYRTTYEQYFGPGTRLTVT.

This clonotype was counted at least ten times. V is TRBV27 and J is TRBJ1-1; D may be TRBD1 (6 bases). CDR3 length: 17 amino acids. In germline, CDR1 is MNHEY, CDR2 SMNVEV (reference sequence). The V and J ends lost 7 bases and 5 bases respectively, with 26 bases between them. The CDR3 DNA follows: TGTGCCAGCACTCCTTTTAGGGTGGGGGGCAGGGGTACTGAAGCTTTCTTT. Its protein product is CASTPFRVGGRGTEAFF.

This clonotype came up many times. The chain couples TRBV6-1 to TRBJ1-1; 9 nucleotides line up with TRBD1. CDR3 length equals 12 residues. J lost 10 bases, V lost 5 bases, and 5 bases had no gene match. Germline V gives CDR1 MNHNS, CDR2 SASEGT. In DNA form, the CDR3 reads TGTGCCAGCAGTCCGGGACAGGGTGGAGCTTTCTTT. Amino acid sequence: CASSPGQGGAFF.

The table lists this clonotype with many counts. Here the CDR3 DNA reads TGTGCCAGCAGAAGAGAAGCGAGATCGGGGGGGGCAGATACGCAGTATTTT. Amino acid sequence: CASRREARSGGADTQYF. The chain links TRBV2 to TRBJ2-3; TRBD2 matches at 8 bases. Germline lookup yields CDR1 SNHLY and CDR2 FYNNEI. The CDR3 is 17 residues long. V gave up 6 bases and J gave up 4 bases; unmatched junction bases: 15.

In this sample, this clonotype turned up once. A clone one base away is much larger, so this may be a read error. This is likely a read error, given that the CDR3 carries no conserved phenylalanine or tryptophan at its end. The chain couples TRBV13 to TRBJ2-7; 8 bases align to TRBD2. CDR3 length: 15 amino acids. Germline trimming cut 5 bases from V and 2 bases from J; bases unmatched to any gene: 8. Germline V CDR1 and CDR2: PRHDT, FYEKMQ (reference sequence). CDR3 residues: CASSELTGGPYEQYL. In DNA form, the CDR3 reads TGTGCCAGCAGCGAACTGACGGGGGGGCCCTACGAGCAGTACTTG.

This clonotype was observed at least ten times. The genes are TRBV12-3 or TRBV12-4 and TRBJ1-5; D remains ambiguous. The CDR3 has 14 residues. V was shortened by 1 base and J by 4 bases, with 8 bases between the two germline ends. The CDR3 DNA follows: TGTGCCAGCAGTTTAGGACACCTTAATCAGCCCCAGCATTTT. Protein product: CASSLGHLNQPQHF.

This clonotype was detected only a few times. The chain uses TRBV6-5 and TRBJ1-1; TRBD1 matches 8 bases. Germline V gene lookup returns CDR1 MNHEY and CDR2 SVGAGI. The CDR3 consists of 15 residues. The V segment lost 2 bases and the J segment 5 bases; nucleotides outside the gene matches: 7. As DNA, the CDR3 is TGTGCCAGCAGTTACCACCAGACAGGGGAGACTGAAGCTTTCTTT. Encoded protein: CASSYHQTGETEAFF.

In its sample, this clonotype was seen many times. The V call is TRBV19, the J call TRBJ1-1; a possible D gene is TRBD1 (5 bases). Per germline, CDR1 LNHDA and CDR2 SQIVND (reference sequence). This CDR3 region has 15 residues. Trimming removed 6 bases from V and 1 base from J, with 15 bases in between. Here the CDR3 reads CASRPGGRTNTEAFF. For the CDR3, the DNA is TGTGCCAGTAGACCCGGGGGAAGGACGAACACTGAAGCTTTCTTT.

This clonotype has at least ten counts. The J gene is TRBJ1-1, the V gene TRBV12-3 or TRBV12-4, with TRBD1 as a possible D gene (5 bases). V gave up 7 bases and J gave up 1 base, with 10 bases separating them. The CDR3 spans 13 residues. CDR3 nucleotide sequence: TGTGCCAGCATTAATACAGGGAACACTGAAGCTTTCTTT. Residues: CASINTGNTEAFF.

The rearrangement links TRBV12-3 or TRBV12-4 to TRBJ2-7, with 8 nucleotides matching TRBD1. The CDR3 spans 16 residues. With 5 bases clipped from V and 3 bases from J, the junction kept 12 bases outside the gene matches. The CDR3 spells CASSGVRGQADYEQYF. CDR3 nucleotide sequence: TGTGCCAGCAGTGGGGTGCGGGGACAGGCGGACTACGAGCAGTACTTC.

This clonotype was seen many times. This chain links TRBV5-1 with TRBJ2-3; D ambiguous. V was pared by 2 bases and J by 2 bases, with 3 bases between. This CDR3 is built from 12 residues. Germline assignment: CDR1 SGHRS and CDR2 YFSETQ. The CDR3: CASSFPTDTQYF. CDR3 in DNA: TGCGCCAGCAGCTTCCCCACAGATACGCAGTATTTT.

This clonotype has at least ten counts. The V gene is TRBV2, the J gene TRBJ2-2; no definite D call. Per the germline V gene, CDR1 is SNHLY and CDR2 is FYNNEI. V was cut by 6 bases and J by 10 bases, with 9 bases left in between. CDR3 length: 11 amino acids. CDR3 residues: CASRVLEELFF. CDR3 in DNA: TGTGCCAGCAGGGTCCTGGAGGAGCTGTTTTTT.

This clonotype was found many times. A junction end diverges from the germline sequence, so it may reflect a read error. The chain employs TRBV3-1 and TRBJ2-7, with unresolved D. Germline CDR1 reads LGHDT; CDR2 reads YNNKEL (reference sequence). The CDR3 runs 11 residues. In nucleotides, the CDR3 is TGCGCCAGCAGCCAATCTTACGAGCAGTACTTC. Its translation is CASSQSYEQYF.

This clonotype has a count of ten or more. J is TRBJ1-1 and V is TRBV6-1; no firm D call. The CDR3 contains 14 residues. CDR1 and CDR2 from the germline V gene are MNHNS and SASEGT. Trimming pared 1 base from V and 2 bases from J, leaving 8 bases between. The CDR3 DNA is TGTGCCAGCAGTGAAGAAGGGCCTAACACTGAAGCTTTCTTT. This encodes CASSEEGPNTEAFF.

This clonotype was observed many times. The V and J genes are TRBV7-6 and TRBJ2-7; 16 nucleotides match TRBD2. The V segment lost 5 bases and the J segment 8 bases; nucleotides outside the gene matches: 9. Germline loops: CDR1 SGHVS, CDR2 FNYEAQ. The CDR3 is made up of 16 amino acids. This CDR3 is CASSPGTSGGANKQYF. CDR3 coding DNA: TGTGCCAGCAGCCCCGGGACTAGCGGGGGGGCCAACAAGCAGTACTTC.